The clone carrying this T cell receptor (beta chain) was observed a single time. This record belongs to a study of control samples from healthy donors and cancer patients. The V end lost 9 bases, the J end lost 5 bases, and 13 bases lay between the germline ends. Germline values: CDR1 SNHLY, CDR2 FYNNEI. CDR3 length equals 12 residues. The repertoire was sequenced with immunoSEQ multiplex PCR; TCRdb's copy has only in-frame clones and lacks some. The sample includes roughly 160,000 clones, around 94% of them seen just once. This TCR derives from a man aged 55 to 70 with colorectal cancer. The genes are TRBV2 and TRBJ2-5; a possible D gene is TRBD2 (5 bases). Sequencing used PBMCs. CDR3 sequence: CARSSTGETQYF. CDR3 DNA sequence: TGTGCCAGGTCATCGACGGGGGAGACCCAGTACTTC.